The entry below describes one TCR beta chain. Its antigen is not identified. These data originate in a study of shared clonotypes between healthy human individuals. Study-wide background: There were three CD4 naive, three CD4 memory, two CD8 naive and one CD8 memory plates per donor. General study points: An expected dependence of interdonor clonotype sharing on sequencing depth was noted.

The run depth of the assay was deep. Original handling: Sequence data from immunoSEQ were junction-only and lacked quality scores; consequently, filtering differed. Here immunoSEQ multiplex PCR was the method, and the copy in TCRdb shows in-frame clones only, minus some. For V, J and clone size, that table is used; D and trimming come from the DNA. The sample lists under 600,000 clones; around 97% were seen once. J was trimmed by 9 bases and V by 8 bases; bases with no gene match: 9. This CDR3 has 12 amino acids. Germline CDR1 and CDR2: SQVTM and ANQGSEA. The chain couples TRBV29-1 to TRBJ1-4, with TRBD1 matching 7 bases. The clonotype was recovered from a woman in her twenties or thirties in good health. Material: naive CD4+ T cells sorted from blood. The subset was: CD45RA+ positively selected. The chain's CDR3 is CSLGGGQKKLFF. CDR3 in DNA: TGCAGCCTCGGAGGGGGACAGAAAAAACTGTTTTTT.